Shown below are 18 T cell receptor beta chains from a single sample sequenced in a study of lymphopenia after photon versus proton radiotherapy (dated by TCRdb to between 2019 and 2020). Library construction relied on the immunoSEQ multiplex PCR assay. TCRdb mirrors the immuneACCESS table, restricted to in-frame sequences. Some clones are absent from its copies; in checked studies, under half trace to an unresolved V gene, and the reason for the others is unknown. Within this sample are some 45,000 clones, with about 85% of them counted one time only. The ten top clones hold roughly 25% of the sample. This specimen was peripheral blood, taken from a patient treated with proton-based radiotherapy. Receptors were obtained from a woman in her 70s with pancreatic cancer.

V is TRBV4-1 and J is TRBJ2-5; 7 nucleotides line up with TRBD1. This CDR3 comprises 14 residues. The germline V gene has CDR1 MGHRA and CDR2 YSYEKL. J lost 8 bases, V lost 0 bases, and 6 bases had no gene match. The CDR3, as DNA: TGCGCCAGCAGCCAAGAAGAGGGGGCGGGTACCCAGTACTTC. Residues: CASSQEEGAGTQYF.

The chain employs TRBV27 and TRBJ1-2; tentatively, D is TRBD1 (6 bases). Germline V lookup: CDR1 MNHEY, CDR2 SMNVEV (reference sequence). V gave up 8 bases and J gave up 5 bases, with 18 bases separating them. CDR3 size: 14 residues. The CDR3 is CASRTGQKVYGYTF. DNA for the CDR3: TGTGCCAGCCGGACCGGACAGAAAGTATATGGCTACACCTTC.

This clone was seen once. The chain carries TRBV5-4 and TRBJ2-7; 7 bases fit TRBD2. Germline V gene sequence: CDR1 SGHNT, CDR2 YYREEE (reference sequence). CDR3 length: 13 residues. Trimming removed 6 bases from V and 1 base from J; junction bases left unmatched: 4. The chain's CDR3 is CASNRAGSYEQYF. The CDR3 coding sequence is TGTGCCAGCAACCGAGCGGGATCCTACGAGCAGTACTTC.

CDR3: CASSYGGSLMNTEAFF. CDR3 nucleotide sequence: TGTGCCAGCAGTTACGGCGGCAGCCTGATGAACACTGAAGCTTTCTTT. V is TRBV6-5 and J is TRBJ1-1; no reliable D call. V was cut by 2 bases and J by 0 bases, with 13 bases left in between. Per the germline V gene, CDR1 is MNHEY and CDR2 is SVGAGI. There are 16 residues in the CDR3.

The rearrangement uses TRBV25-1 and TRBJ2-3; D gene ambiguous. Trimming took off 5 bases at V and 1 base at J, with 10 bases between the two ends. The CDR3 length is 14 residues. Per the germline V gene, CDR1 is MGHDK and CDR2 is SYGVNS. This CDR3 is CASSIAGRTDTQYF. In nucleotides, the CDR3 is TGTGCCAGCAGTATAGCCGGGCGCACAGATACGCAGTATTTT.

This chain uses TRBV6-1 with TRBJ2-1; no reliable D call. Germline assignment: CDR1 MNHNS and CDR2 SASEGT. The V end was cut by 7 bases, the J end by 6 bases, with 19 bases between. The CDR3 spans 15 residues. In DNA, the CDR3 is TGTGCCAGCACTTTCATTTGGCAGGCGACCAATGAGCAGTTCTTC. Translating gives CASTFIWQATNEQFF.

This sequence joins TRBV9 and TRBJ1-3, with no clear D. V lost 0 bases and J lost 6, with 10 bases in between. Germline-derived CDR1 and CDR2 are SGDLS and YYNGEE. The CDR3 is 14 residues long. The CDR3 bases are TGTGCCAGCAGCGTAGAAGGGTGGGAAAACACCATATATTTT. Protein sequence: CASSVEGWENTIYF. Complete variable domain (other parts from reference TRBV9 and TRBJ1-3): DSGVTQTPKHLITATGQRVTLRCSPRSGDLSVYWYQQSLDQGLQFLIQYYNGEERAKGNILERFSAQQFPDLHSELNLSSLELGDSALYFCASSVEGWENTIYFGEGSWLTVV.

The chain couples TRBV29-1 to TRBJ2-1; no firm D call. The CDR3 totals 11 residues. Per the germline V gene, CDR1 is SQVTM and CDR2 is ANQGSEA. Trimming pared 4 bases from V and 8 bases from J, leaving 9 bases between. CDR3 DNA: TGCAGCGTTGTGAAATACGATGAGCAGTTCTTC. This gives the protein CSVVKYDEQFF.

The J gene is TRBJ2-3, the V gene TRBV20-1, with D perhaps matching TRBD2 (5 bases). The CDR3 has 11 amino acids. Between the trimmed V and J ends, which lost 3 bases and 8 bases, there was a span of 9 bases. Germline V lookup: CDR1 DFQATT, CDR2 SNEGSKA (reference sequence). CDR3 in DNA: TGCAGTGCTAGTTTTGGAGGTACGCAGTATTTT. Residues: CSASFGGTQYF.

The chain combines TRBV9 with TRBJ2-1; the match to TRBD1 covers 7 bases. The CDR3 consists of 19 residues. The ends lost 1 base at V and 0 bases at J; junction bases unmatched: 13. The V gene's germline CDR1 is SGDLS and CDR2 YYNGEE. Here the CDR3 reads CASSVMAGLQGSSYNEQFF. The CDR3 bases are TGTGCCAGCAGCGTAATGGCAGGGTTACAGGGGAGCTCCTACAATGAGCAGTTCTTC.

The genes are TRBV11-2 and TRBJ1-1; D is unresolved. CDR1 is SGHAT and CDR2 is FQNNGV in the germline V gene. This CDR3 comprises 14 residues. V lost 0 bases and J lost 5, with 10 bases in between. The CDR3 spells CASSLDRRGTEAFF. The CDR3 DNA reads TGTGCCAGCAGCTTAGATCGACGGGGAACTGAAGCTTTCTTT.

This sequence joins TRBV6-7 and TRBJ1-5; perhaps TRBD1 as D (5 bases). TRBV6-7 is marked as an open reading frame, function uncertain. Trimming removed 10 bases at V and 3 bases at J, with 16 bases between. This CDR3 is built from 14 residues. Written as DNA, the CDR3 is TGTGCCATCCTCACCCAGGGCCCCAATCAGCCCCAGCATTTT. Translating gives CAILTQGPNQPQHF.

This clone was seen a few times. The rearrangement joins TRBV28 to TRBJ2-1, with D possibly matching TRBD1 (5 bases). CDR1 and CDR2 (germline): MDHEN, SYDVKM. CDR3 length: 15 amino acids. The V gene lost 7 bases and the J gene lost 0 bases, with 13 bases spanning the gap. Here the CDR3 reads CASILGTGSYNEQFF. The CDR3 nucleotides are TGTGCCAGCATCTTAGGAACAGGCTCCTACAATGAGCAGTTCTTC.

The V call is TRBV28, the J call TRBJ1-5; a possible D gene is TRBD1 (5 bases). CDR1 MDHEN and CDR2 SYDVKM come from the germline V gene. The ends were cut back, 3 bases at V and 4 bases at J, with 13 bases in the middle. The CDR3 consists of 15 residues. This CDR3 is CASSFEGRPNQPQHF. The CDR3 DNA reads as TGTGCCAGCAGTTTTGAGGGACGGCCGAATCAGCCCCAGCATTTT.

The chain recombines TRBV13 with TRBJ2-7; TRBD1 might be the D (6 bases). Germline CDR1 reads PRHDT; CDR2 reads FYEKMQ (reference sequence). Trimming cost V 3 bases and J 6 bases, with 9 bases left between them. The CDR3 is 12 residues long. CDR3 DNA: TGTGCCAGCAGCTTGGGGGCGCCCGAGCAGTACTTC. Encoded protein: CASSLGAPEQYF.

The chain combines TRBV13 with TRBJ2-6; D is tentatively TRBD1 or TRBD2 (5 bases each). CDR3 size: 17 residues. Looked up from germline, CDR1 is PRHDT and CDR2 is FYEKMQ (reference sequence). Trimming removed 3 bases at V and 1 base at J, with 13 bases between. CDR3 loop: CASSFGGLRSGANVLTF. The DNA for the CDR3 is TGTGCCAGCAGCTTTGGGGGTCTTCGGTCTGGGGCCAACGTCCTGACTTTC. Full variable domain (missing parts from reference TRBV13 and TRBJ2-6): AAGVIQSPRHLIKEKRETATLKCYPIPRHDTVYWYQQGPGQDPQFLISFYEKMQSDKGSIPDRFSAQQFSDYHSELNMSSLELGDSALYFCASSFGGLRSGANVLTFGAGSRLTVL.

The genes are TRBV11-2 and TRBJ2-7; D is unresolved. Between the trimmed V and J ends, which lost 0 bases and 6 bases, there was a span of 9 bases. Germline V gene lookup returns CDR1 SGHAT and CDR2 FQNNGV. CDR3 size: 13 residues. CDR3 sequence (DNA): TGTGCCAGCAGCTTAGATATCGGACGCGAGCAGTACTTC. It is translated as CASSLDIGREQYF.

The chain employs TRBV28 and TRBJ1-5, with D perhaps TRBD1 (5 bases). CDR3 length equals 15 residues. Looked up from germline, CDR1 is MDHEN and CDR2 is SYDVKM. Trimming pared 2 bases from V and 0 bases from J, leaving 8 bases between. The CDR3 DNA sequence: TGTGCCAGCAGTTTACCGGGACTTAGCAATCAGCCCCAGCATTTT. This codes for CASSLPGLSNQPQHF.